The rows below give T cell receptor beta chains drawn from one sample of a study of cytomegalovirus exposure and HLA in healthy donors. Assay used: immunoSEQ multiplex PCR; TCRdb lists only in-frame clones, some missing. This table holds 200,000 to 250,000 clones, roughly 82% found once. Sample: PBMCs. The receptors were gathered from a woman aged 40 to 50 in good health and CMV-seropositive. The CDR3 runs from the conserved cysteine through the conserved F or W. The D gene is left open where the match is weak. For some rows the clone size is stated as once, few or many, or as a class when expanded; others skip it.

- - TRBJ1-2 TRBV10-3 TGTGCCATCAATCCTAACCCCTCTGATAACTATGGCTACACCTTC CAINPNPSDNYGYTF
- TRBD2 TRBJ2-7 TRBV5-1 TGCGCCAGCAGCCCGACTAGCGGGACGTACGAGCAGTACTTC CASSPTSGTYEQYF
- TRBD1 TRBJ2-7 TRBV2 TGTGCCAGAAGACAGGGGGCTTGGGAGCAGTACTTC CARRQGAWEQYF
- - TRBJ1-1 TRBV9 TGTGCCAGCAGCGTAGTAGACTTTAACACTGAAGCTTTCTTT CASSVVDFNTEAFF
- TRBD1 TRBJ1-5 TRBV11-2 TGTGCCAGCAGCGTGACAGGGTTGGGAAATCAGCCCCAGCATTTT CASSVTGLGNQPQHF
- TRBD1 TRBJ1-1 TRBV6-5 TGTGCCAGCATTCTACAACAGGGGGCCGGCACTGAAGCTTTCTTT CASILQQGAGTEAFF
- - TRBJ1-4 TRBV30 TGTGCCTGGAGTGTTGAGTCGGGGACTAATGAAAAACTGTTTTTT CAWSVESGTNEKLFF
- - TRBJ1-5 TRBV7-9 TGTGCCAGCAGCTTAGGGGGGCGAGGTCAGCCCCAGCATTTT CASSLGGRGQPQHF
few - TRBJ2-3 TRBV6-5 TGTGCCAGCAGTTCAGGCCCCACAGATACGCAGTATTTT CASSSGPTDTQYF
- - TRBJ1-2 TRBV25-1 TGTGCCAGCAGCCCATTCAGGGTTACTGGCTATGGCTACACCTTC CASSPFRVTGYGYTF
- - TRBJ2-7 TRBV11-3 TGTGCCAGCAGCTTAGGGGCTTACGAGCAGTACTTC CASSLGAYEQYF
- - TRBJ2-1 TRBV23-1 TGCGCCAGCGGCCCGGGGGGGACAGGGCTATATCGGGGACTGTACAATGAGCAGTTCTTC CASGPGGTGLYRGLYNEQFF
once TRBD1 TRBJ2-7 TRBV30 TGTGCCTGGAGTGTCGAGGGGGCGAAGGCCTACGAGCAGTACTTC CAWSVEGAKAYEQYF
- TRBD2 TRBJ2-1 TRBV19 TGTGCCAGTAGTATGAAAACTAGCGGGAGGACGTCCTACAATGAGCAGTTCTTC CASSMKTSGRTSYNEQFF
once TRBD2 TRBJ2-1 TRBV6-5 TGTGCCAGCAGTTCATCCGGGACTAGCGGATACAATGAGCAGTTCTTC CASSSSGTSGYNEQFF
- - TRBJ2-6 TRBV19 TGTGCCAGTAGTCCAGGGGTCCAAGTGTACTCTGGGGCCAACGTCCTGACTTTC CASSPGVQVYSGANVLTF
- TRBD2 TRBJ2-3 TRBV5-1 TGCGCCACCGGACTAGCGGGAGCAGATACGCAGTATTTT CATGLAGADTQYF
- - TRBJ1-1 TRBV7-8 TGTGCCAGCACCAGAACCCTGAACACTGAAGCTTTCTTT CASTRTLNTEAFF
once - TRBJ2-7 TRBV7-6 TGTGCCAGCAGCTCAAGCGGGACACCCTACGAGCAGTACTTC CASSSSGTPYEQYF
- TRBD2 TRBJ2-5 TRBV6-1 TGTGCCAGCAGTTTAGCGGGAGGTAGGGAGACCCAGTACTTC CASSLAGGRETQYF